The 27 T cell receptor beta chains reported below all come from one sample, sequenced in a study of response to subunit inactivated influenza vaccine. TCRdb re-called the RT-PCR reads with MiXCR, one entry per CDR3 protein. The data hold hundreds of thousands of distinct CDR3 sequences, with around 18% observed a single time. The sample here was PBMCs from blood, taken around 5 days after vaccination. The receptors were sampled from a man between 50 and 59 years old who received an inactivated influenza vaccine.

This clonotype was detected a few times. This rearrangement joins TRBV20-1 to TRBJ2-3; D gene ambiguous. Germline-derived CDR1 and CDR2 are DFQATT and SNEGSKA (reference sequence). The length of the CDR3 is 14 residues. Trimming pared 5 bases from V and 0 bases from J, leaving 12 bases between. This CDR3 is CSAPRAGSTDTQYF. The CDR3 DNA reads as TGCAGTGCTCCAAGGGCCGGAAGCACAGATACGCAGTATTTT.

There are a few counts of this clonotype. The CDR3 DNA reads TGTGCCATCAGGGCAGAACTTAATAGCAATCAGCCCCAGCATTTT. Its protein product is CAIRAELNSNQPQHF. The genes are TRBV10-3 and TRBJ1-5; no reliable D call. The CDR3 is made up of 15 amino acids. Trimming stripped 6 bases from V and 0 bases from J, with 12 bases between. CDR1 and CDR2 from the germline V gene are ENHRY and SYGVKD.

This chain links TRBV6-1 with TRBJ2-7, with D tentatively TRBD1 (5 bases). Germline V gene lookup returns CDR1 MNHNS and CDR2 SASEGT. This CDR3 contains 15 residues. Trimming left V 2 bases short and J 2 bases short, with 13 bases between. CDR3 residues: CASSERAGWAYEQYF. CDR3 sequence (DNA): TGTGCCAGCAGTGAAAGGGCAGGGTGGGCCTACGAGCAGTACTTC.

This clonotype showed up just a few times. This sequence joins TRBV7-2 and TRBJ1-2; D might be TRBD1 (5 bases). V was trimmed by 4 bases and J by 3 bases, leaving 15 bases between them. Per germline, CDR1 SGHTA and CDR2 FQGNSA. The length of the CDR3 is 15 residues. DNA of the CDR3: TGTGCCAGCAGCTCGCCAGGGCGCGGTTACTATGGCTACACCTTC. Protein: CASSSPGRGYYGYTF.

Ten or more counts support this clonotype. The DNA of the CDR3 is TGCAGCACAGGGACAGGGAGCACAGATACGCAGTATTTT. Translated, it gives CSTGTGSTDTQYF. This chain uses TRBV29-1 with TRBJ2-3; 9 nucleotides agree with TRBD1. V was pared by 8 bases and J by 0 bases, with 3 bases of the junction left unmatched. There are 13 residues in the CDR3. The germline gives CDR1 SQVTM, CDR2 ANQGSEA.

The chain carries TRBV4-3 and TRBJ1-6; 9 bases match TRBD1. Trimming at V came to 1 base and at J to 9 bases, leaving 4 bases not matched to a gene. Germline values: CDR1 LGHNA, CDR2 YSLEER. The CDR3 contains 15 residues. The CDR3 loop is CASSQVGQGSSPLHF. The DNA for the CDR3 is TGCGCCAGCAGCCAAGTAGGACAGGGGAGTTCACCCCTCCACTTT.

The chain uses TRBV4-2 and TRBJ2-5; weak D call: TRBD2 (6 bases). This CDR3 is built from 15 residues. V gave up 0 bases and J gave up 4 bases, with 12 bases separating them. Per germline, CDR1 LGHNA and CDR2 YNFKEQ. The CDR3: CASSQDAGYPETQYF. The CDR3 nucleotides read TGTGCCAGCAGCCAAGATGCGGGGTACCCAGAGACCCAGTACTTC.

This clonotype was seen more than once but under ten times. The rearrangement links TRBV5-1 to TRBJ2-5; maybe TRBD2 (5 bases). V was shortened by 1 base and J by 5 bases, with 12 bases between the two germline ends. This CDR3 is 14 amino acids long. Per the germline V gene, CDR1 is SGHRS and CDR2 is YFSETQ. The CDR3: CASSLLMERETQYF. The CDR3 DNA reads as TGCGCCAGCAGCTTGTTAATGGAGCGGGAGACCCAGTACTTC.

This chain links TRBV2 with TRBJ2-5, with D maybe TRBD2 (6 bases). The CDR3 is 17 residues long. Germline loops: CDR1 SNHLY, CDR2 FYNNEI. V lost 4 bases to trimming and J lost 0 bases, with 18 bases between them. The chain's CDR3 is CASSGSPSVWHQETQYF. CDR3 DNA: TGTGCCAGCAGTGGATCCCCTAGCGTCTGGCACCAAGAGACCCAGTACTTC.

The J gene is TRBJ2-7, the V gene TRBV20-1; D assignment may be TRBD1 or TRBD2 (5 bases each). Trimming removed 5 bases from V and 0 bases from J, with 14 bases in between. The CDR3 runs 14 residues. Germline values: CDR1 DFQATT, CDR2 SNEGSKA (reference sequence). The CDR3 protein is CSAPVWGISYEQYF. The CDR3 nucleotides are TGCAGTGCTCCAGTTTGGGGGATCTCCTACGAGCAGTACTTC.

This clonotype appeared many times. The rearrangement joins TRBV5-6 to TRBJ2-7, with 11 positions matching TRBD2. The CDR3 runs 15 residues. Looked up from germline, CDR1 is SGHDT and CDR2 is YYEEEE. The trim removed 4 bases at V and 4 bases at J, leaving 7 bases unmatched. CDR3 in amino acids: CASSRLAGGEYEQYF. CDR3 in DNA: TGTGCCAGCAGCCGATTAGCGGGAGGGGAGTACGAGCAGTACTTC.

CDR3 loop: CASSQKGQTSTDTQYF. The CDR3 DNA follows: TGTGCCAGCAGCCAAAAGGGACAGACTAGCACAGATACGCAGTATTTT. The chain has TRBV7-3 and TRBJ2-3; 7 nucleotides line up with TRBD1. V gave up 5 bases and J gave up 0 bases; unmatched junction bases: 8. The germline CDR1 and CDR2 sequences are SGHTA and FQGTGA. This CDR3 spans 16 amino acids.

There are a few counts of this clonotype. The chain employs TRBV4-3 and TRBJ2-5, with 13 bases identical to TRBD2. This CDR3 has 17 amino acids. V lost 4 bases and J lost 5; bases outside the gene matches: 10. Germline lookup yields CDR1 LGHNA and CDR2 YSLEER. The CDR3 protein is CASSLRLAGGPWETQYF. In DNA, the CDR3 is TGCGCCAGCAGCCTCCGACTAGCGGGAGGCCCGTGGGAGACCCAGTACTTC.

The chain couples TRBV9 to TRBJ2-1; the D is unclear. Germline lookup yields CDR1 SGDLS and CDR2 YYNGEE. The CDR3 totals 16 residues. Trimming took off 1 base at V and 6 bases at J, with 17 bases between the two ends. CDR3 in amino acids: CASSVSPQHRGNEQFF. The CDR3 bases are TGTGCCAGCAGCGTAAGTCCTCAACATCGAGGCAATGAGCAGTTCTTC.

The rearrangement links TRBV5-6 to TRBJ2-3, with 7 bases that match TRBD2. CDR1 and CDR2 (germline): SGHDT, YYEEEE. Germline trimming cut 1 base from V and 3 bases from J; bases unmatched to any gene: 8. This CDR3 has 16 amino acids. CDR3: CASSLLFDGRTDTQYF. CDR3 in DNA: TGTGCCAGCAGCTTGTTGTTTGACGGGAGGACAGATACGCAGTATTTT. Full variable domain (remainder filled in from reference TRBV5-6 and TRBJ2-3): DAGVTQSPTHLIKTRGQQVTLRCSPKSGHDTVSWYQQALGQGPQFIFQYYEEEERQRGNFPDRFSGHQFPNYSSELNVNALLLGDSALYLCASSLLFDGRTDTQYFGPGTRLTVL.

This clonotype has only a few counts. The CDR3, as DNA: TGTGCCAGCAGTGCGGACAGCTACTATAGCAATCAGCCCCAGCATTTT. Protein sequence: CASSADSYYSNQPQHF. This chain connects TRBV12-3 or TRBV12-4 to TRBJ1-5, with D perhaps TRBD1 (6 bases). Deletions cut 5 bases from V and 0 bases from J, with 14 bases between. The CDR3 covers 16 residues.

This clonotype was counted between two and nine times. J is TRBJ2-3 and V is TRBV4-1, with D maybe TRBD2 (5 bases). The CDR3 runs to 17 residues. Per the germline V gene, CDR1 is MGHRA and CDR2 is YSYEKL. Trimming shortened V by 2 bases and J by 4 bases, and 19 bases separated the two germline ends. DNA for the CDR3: TGCGCCAGCAGCCAAACCCCGGTCGCGGAGAGGGCAGATACGCAGTATTTT. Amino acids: CASSQTPVAERADTQYF.

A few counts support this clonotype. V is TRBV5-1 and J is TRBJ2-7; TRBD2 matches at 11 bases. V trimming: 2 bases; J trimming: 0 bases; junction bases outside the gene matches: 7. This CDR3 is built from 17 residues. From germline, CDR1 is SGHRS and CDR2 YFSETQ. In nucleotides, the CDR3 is TGCGCCAGCAGCTTCATGCTAGCGGGAGGCTACTCCTACGAGCAGTACTTC. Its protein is CASSFMLAGGYSYEQYF.

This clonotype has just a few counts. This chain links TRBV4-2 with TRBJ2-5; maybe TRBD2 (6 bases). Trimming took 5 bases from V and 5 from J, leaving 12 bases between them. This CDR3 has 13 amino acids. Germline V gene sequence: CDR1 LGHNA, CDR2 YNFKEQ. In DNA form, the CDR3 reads TGTGCCAGCAGCGCACGGGAGAGTGAGACCCAGTACTTC. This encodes CASSARESETQYF.

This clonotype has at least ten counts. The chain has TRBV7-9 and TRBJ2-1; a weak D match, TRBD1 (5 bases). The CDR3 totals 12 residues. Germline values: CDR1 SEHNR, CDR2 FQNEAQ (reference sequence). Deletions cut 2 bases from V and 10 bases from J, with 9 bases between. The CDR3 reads CASSLMAGEQFF. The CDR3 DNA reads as TGTGCCAGCAGCTTAATGGCAGGGGAGCAGTTCTTC.

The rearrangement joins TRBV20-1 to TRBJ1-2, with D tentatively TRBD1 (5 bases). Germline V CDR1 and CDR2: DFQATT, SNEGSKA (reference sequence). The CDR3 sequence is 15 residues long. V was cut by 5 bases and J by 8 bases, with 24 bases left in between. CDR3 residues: CSAAKMTGTQGGYTF. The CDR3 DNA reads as TGCAGTGCTGCCAAAATGACCGGGACCCAAGGGGGCTACACCTTC.

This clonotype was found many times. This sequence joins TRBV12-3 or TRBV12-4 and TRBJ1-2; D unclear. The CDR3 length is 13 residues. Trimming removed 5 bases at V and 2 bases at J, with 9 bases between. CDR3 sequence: CASSPGVNYGYTF. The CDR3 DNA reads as TGTGCCAGCAGTCCGGGTGTGAACTATGGCTACACCTTC.

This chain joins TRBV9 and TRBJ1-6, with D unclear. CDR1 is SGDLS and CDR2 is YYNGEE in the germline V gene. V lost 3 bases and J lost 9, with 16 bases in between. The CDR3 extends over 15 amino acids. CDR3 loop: CASSATGSPSSPLHF. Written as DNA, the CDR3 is TGTGCCAGCAGCGCTACGGGCTCCCCCAGTTCACCCCTCCACTTT.

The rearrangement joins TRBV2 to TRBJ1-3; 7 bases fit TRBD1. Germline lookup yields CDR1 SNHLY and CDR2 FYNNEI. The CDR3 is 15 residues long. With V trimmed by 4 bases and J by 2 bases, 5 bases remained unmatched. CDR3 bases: TGTGCCAGCAGTGTCAGGGGACAGACTGGAAACACCATATATTTT. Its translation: CASSVRGQTGNTIYF.

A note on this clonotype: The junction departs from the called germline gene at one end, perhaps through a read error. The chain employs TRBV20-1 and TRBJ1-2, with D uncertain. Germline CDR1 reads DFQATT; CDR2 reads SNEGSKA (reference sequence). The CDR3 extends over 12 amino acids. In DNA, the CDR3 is TGCAGTGCTAGGATGGAGATGGATGGGGTGTCCTTC. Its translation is CSARMEMDGVSF.

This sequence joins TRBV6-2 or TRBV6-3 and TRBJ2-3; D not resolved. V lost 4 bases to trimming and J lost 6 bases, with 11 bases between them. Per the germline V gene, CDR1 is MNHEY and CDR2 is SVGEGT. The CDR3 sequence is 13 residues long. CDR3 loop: CASSSLRMDTQYF. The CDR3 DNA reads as TGTGCCAGCAGTTCCCTGCGCATGGATACGCAGTATTTT.

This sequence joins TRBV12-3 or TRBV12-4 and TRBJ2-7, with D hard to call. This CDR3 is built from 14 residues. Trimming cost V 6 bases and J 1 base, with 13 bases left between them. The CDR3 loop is CASRGPNRSYEQYF. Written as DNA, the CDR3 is TGTGCCAGCAGAGGGCCCAACCGTTCCTACGAGCAGTACTTC.